Sequencing of this T cell receptor beta chain was carried out in a study of preoperative IRX-2 immunotherapy in early breast cancer (dated by TCRdb to 2018 to 2020). The V end gives up 6 bases and the J end 0 bases, leaving 1 base in the junction not matched to a gene. Reading from cysteine to phenylalanine, the CDR3 counts 12 amino acids. Only the CDR3 part of the read is kept: 36 bases, read in frame from the first base. The germline V gene gives CDR1 as SQVTM and CDR2 as ANQGSEA. The library was prepared using the immunoSEQ multiplex PCR assay. TCRdb holds this immuneACCESS table with in-frame rearrangements only. Some clones are missing; in checked studies, unresolved V genes explain under half, and the rest has no known cause. The sample contains approximately 100,000 clones, 80% to 90% of them found a single time. Under 2.5% of the sample lies in the top ten. The label giving this sample's treatment or condition can be read as: preoperative locoregional IRX-2 cytokine immunotherapy. The samples were obtained from a phase Ib study that tested preoperative, locoregional IRX-2 cytokine immunotherapy meant to prime immune responses. Before surgery, IRX-2 was given to the donors, who were patients with early-stage breast cancer.

A remark on this clone: Its antigen target is currently unknown. Base qualities are not provided; no much larger clone lies one nucleotide away.

The chain joins TRBV29-1 to TRBJ2-5; 7 bases in between match TRBD1. The origin of this receptor is a human donor with breast cancer. The source was tumor tissue, collected after IRX-2 immunotherapy. The CDR3 protein is CSVGTDQETQYF. In nucleotide form, the sequence is TGCAGCGTGGGGACAGACCAAGAGACCCAGTACTTC.